Listed below are T cell receptor beta chains from one sample, sequenced in a study of T-cell reconstitution after alpha-beta-depleted transplantation in children. TCRdb independently ran MiXCR on the PCR reads; one entry per CDR3 protein. Here the sample spans about 980,000 distinct CDR3 sequences, about 29% being singletons. The starting material was PBMCs, mostly from graft donor cells, obtained 360 days after TCRalphabeta/CD19-depleted stem cell transplant. The receptors stem from a boy under two years old who had a stem cell transplant for SCID, so the T cells may come from the graft donor. CDR3s leave out the opening cysteine and the closing phenylalanine or tryptophan. The order of the fields is V gene, CDR3 length, CDR3 protein.

V: TRBV7-8
length: 11
CDR3: ASSLLGRREQY

V: TRBV20-1
length: 14
CDR3: SARDPHSPYIYEQY

V: TRBV12-3/TRBV12-4
length: 13
CDR3: ASSLDRTFQETQY

V: TRBV24-1
length: 14
CDR3: ATSDPVAGGKNEQF

V: TRBV7-2
length: 13
CDR3: ASSSGQGKGNEQF

V: TRBV9
length: 11
CDR3: ASSVEPFHEQY

V: TRBV18
length: 12
CDR3: ASSQSDREGEAF

V: TRBV6-2/TRBV6-3
length: 9
CDR3: ASSYPGGYT

V: TRBV10-3
length: 10
CDR3: AINSGGDTQY

V: TRBV28
length: 14
CDR3: ASSQARTGRWNEQF

V: TRBV6-2/TRBV6-3
length: 12
CDR3: ASSRPSGGDEQF

V: TRBV29-1
length: 13
CDR3: SVEAPDASTDTQY

V: TRBV10-3
length: 10
CDR3: AIRRQSNEQF

V: TRBV12-5
length: 13
CDR3: ASGFLAGVRNEQY

V: TRBV7-9
length: 12
CDR3: ASSPPPKYNEQF

V: TRBV7-2
length: 13
CDR3: ASSLVRRNTGELF

V: TRBV2
length: 13
CDR3: ASSALPGGYNEQF

V: TRBV10-2
length: 15
CDR3: ASMILAGAVRTGELF

V: TRBV20-1
length: 13
CDR3: SAPLPGGAYNEQF

V: TRBV5-6
length: 15
CDR3: ASSLVRTKGSYNEQF

V: TRBV10-3
length: 17
CDR3: AISDPKTGRLPLNTEAF

V: TRBV5-1
length: 13
CDR3: ASSSGLSSGNTIY

V: TRBV29-1
length: 10
CDR3: SAQVVSTEAF

V: TRBV20-1
length: 12
CDR3: SAHPPGGHNEQF

V: TRBV20-1
length: 10
CDR3: SASPGAREQY

V: TRBV29-1
length: 14
CDR3: SVEDHLLGGANVLT

V: TRBV10-3
length: 11
CDR3: AISEGGPYEQY

V: TRBV27
length: 15
CDR3: ASSLGYGDHLYNEQF

V: TRBV5-1
length: 13
CDR3: ASRGIEGSSRLAF

V: TRBV12-3/TRBV12-4
length: 12
CDR3: ASSDTGVSGEQY

V: TRBV6-1
length: 13
CDR3: ASSARTVNRNEQF

V: TRBV6-2/TRBV6-3
length: 14
CDR3: ASSYSFWRGGEKLF

V: TRBV9
length: 13
CDR3: ASSVATTVASEQY

V: TRBV20-1
length: 14
CDR3: SCDRATQSMNTEAF

V: TRBV9
length: 12
CDR3: ASSVGTSGYEQY

V: TRBV4-3
length: 15
CDR3: ASSRTEPHEGTDTQY

V: TRBV7-8
length: 13
CDR3: ASSAAGGRDYGYT

V: TRBV10-3
length: 15
CDR3: AIRDRGTTQGNTEAF

V: TRBV23-1
length: 14
CDR3: ASSQSDGQSYQPQH

V: TRBV4-1
length: 14
CDR3: ASSHLSSGGAYEQY

V: TRBV3-1
length: 19
CDR3: ASSQDQVLAGGTWGTDTQY

V: TRBV6-5
length: 13
CDR3: ASSYGDRREETQY

V: TRBV10-3
length: 11
CDR3: AIKGTGQETQY

V: TRBV20-1
length: 13
CDR3: SARAAETPGETQY

V: TRBV15
length: 14
CDR3: ATSFGTSGGEDTQY

V: TRBV5-1
length: 16
CDR3: ASSRWQGAGMSTDTQY

V: TRBV5-1
length: 15
CDR3: ASSPTGLRASTDTQY

V: TRBV4-1
length: 14
CDR3: ASSQGGHRVGTEAF

V: TRBV2
length: 10
CDR3: ASKDTSYEQY

V: TRBV3-1
length: 13
CDR3: ASSQLPGQGYEQY

V: TRBV5-1
length: 12
CDR3: ASGGDSRPLEQY

V: TRBV12-3/TRBV12-4
length: 16
CDR3: ASSFGVAGGYAQETQY

V: TRBV5-1
length: 13
CDR3: ASSFLGSSSYEQY

V: TRBV29-1
length: 11
CDR3: SVGGGQTYEQF

V: TRBV11-2
length: 12
CDR3: ASSLGRALDEQY

V: TRBV12-3/TRBV12-4
length: 11
CDR3: ASSLGVVTEAF

V: TRBV7-9
length: 12
CDR3: ASSKQGTYNEQF

V: TRBV6-2/TRBV6-3
length: 16
CDR3: ASSYGPGGRPSVDTQY

V: TRBV5-5
length: 12
CDR3: ASSLVPPAYGYT

V: TRBV15
length: 11
CDR3: ATSRDQVYEQY